The 3 T cell receptor beta chains presented below share a single source sample, sequenced in a study of regulatory T cells in long-lasting Graves disease listed by TCRdb under 2021. Preparation of the library involved multiplex PCR. TCRdb records Illumina HiSeq 4000 as the sequencer. iRepertoire HTBI primers and Arm-PCR amplification of CDR3 regions were used to construct TCR beta libraries. Through fastp at Q25 and MiXCR, TCRdb rebuilt clones from the public reads, retaining in-frame beta chains. Rows merge per CDR3 protein into single entries with the most common DNA and genes. Across this sample there are roughly 560,000 distinct CDR3 sequences, with 15% to 20% seen only once. The ten largest account for approximately 25% of the sample. According to the study, the label for this sample's time point signals: newly diagnosed GD, antithyroid drugs for less than 3 months. RNA was extracted from PBMCs in TRIzol for both TCR sequencing and RNA sequencing.

These data were likewise used in another study, on T cells in Graves' hyperthyroidism and ophthalmopathy.

The sample here was peripheral blood mononuclear cells (PBMCs), taken at new diagnosis, from a patient treated with antithyroid drugs. The receptor set was obtained from a woman aged 35-65 years with Graves disease. Donor details come from another sample of the same person, matched by shared clones.

The chain links TRBV5-1 to TRBJ1-6; D is unresolved. V lost 4 bases to trimming and J lost 8 bases, with 10 bases between them. This CDR3 comprises 13 residues. The germline V gene has CDR1 SGHRS and CDR2 YFSETQ. Written as DNA, the CDR3 is TGCGCCAGCAGCCCCCAGCAGGATTCACCCCTCCACTTT. Protein product: CASSPQQDSPLHF.

This clonotype was detected a few times. V gene TRBV9 combines with J gene TRBJ2-3; TRBD1 might be the D (5 bases). Trimming cost V 0 bases and J 3 bases, with 11 bases left between them. In germline, CDR1 is SGDLS, CDR2 YYNGEE. The CDR3 consists of 15 residues. The CDR3 sequence: CASSVEVGRTDTQYF. The CDR3 DNA is TGTGCCAGCAGCGTAGAGGTGGGGCGGACAGATACGCAGTATTTT.

The table lists this clonotype with many counts. This CDR3 is CASSPDLDQPQHF. In DNA, the CDR3 is TGTGCCAGCAGCCCTGACCTCGATCAGCCCCAGCATTTT. The chain combines TRBV7-8 with TRBJ1-5, with D unresolved. Germline loops: CDR1 SGHVS, CDR2 FQNEAQ. V lost 5 bases and J lost 5, with 10 bases in between. CDR3 length: 13 amino acids.